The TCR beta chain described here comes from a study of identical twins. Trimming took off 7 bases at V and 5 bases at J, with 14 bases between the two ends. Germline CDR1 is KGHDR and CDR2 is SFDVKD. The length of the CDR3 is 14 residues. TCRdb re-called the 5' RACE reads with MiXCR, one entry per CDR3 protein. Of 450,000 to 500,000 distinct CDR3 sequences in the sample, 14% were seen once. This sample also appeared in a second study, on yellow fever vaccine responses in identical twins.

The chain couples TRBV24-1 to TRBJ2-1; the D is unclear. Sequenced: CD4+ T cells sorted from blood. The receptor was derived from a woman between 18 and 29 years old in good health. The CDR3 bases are TGTGCCACCAGACCCGCATCCCCCCACAATGAGCAGTTCTTC. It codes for CATRPASPHNEQFF.